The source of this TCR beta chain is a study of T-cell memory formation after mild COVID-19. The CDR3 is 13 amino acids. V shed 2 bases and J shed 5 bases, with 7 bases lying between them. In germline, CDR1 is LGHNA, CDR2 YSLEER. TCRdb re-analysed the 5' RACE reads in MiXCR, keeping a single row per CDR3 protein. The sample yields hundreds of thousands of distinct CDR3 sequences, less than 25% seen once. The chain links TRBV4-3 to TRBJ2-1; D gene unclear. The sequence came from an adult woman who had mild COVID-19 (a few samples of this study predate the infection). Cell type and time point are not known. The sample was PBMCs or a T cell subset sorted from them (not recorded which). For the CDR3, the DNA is TGCGCCAGCAGCCAAAATGAGGACAATGAGCAGTTCTTC. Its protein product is CASSQNEDNEQFF.